This T cell receptor beta chain was observed in a study of cytomegalovirus exposure and HLA in healthy donors. The PCR had 60 Vbeta and 13 Jbeta primers. Clones were read by immunoSEQ multiplex PCR, and TCRdb kept only the in-frame ones, dropping some. Of some 120,000 clones in the sample, 79% were seen once. About this clone itself: Antigen specificity is unknown.

Study-wide points: CMV serostatus stood as the only immune exposure information on hand. In a later analysis, DRB1 alleles had the most associated TCRs; HLA-C alleles the fewest. Researchers counted roughly 150 TCR beta chains as cytomegalovirus-associated. A reported reduction in N-insertions relative to the roughly 610-donor mean was seen in an Asian-associated ancestry cluster in a later analysis.

The V and J ends lost 6 bases and 2 bases respectively, with 10 bases between them. CDR3 length: 13 amino acids. Germline V gene data show CDR1 as SGHTA and CDR2 as FQGNSA. The receptor was derived from a man aged 18 to 35 in good health and CMV-seronegative. J is TRBJ2-5 and V is TRBV7-2, with D tentatively TRBD1 (5 bases). The sequencing sample was made of PBMCs. CDR3 in DNA: TGTGCCAGCAGTCAGACAGTACAAGAGACCCAGTACTTC. It translates to CASSQTVQETQYF.